Described below is a single T cell receptor (beta chain) sequence and its context. What it binds is not known. This record belongs to a study of blood T cells in healthy people across ages. A second PCR of roughly 6 to 12 cycles used a sample-barcoded 5' primer and a J-beta primer mix. Every cDNA molecule carried a tag from a template-switch adaptor bearing 12 random nucleotides. Sequencing recovered at least 2.5 million CDR3-containing paired-end reads from each sample. TCRdb itself ran the 5' RACE reads through MiXCR, one entry per CDR3 protein. This table holds around 1,900,000 distinct CDR3 sequences, 35% to 50% found once. The V gene's germline CDR1 is MGHDK and CDR2 SYGVNS. V shed 2 bases and J shed 10 bases, with 17 bases lying between them. CDR3 length: 14 residues. Study-wide points: Donors of long life had a larger count of naive CD4+ cells and greater diversity than aged donors. Observed TCR beta diversity per million T cells went down as age went up. This fall followed a roughly linear course with age.

The receptor's source is a human donor in good health. Sample: blood. The rearrangement joins TRBV25-1 to TRBJ2-5; the D gene is possibly TRBD1 (5 bases). DNA for the CDR3: TGTGCCAGCAGTGAAAGAGGCAGGGAAATGAACCAGTACTTC. This codes for CASSERGREMNQYF.